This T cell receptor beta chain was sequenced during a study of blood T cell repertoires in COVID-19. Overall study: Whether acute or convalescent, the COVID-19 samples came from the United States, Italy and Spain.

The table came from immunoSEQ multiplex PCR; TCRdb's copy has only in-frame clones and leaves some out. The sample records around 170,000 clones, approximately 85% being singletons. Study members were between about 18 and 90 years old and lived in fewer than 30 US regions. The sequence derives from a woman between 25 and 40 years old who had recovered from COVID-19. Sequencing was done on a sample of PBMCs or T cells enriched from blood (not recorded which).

The CDR3 bases are TGTGCCAGCAGCCAAGCCAAGCAGGGCACCATCTCTGGAAACACCATATATTTT. It is translated as CASSQAKQGTISGNTIYF. The rearrangement joins TRBV3-1 (or the pseudogene TRBV3-2) to TRBJ1-3; D might be TRBD1 (5 bases). This CDR3 is 18 amino acids long. Germline V CDR1 and CDR2: LGHDT, YNNKEL (reference sequence). Trimming took off 1 base at V and 0 bases at J, with 16 bases between the two ends.